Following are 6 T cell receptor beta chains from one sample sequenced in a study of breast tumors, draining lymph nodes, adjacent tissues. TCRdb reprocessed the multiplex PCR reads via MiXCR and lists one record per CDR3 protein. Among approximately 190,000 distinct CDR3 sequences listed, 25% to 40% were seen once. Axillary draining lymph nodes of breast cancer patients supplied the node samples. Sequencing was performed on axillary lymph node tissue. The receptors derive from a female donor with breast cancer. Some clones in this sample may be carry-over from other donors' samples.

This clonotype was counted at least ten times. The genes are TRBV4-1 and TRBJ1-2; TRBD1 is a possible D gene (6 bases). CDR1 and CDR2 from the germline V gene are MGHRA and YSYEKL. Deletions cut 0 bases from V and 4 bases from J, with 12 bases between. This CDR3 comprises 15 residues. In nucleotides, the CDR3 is TGCGCCAGCAGCCAAGATCCGAGGACAGCCTATGGCTACACCTTC. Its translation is CASSQDPRTAYGYTF.

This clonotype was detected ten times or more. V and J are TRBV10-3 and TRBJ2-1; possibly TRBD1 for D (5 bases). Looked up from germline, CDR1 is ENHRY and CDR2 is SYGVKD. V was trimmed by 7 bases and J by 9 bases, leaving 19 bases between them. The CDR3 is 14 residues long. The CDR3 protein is CAINLGDGASEQFF. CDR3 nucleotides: TGTGCCATCAATCTGGGTGATGGGGCTAGTGAGCAGTTCTTC.

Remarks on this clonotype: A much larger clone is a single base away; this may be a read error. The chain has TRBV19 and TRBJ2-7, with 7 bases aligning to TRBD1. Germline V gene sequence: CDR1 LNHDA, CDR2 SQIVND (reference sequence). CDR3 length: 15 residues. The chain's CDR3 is CAGSISPTGFNEQYF. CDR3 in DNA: TGTGCCGGTAGTATATCCCCGACAGGGTTTAACGAGCAGTACTTC.

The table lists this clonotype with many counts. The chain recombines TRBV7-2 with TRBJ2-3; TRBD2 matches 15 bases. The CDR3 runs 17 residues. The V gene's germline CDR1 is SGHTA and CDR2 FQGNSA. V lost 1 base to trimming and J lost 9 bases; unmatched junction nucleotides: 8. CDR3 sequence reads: CASSLGTSGGAGSTQYF. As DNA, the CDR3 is TGTGCCAGCAGCTTAGGGACTAGCGGGGGGGCGGGCTCCACGCAGTATTTT.

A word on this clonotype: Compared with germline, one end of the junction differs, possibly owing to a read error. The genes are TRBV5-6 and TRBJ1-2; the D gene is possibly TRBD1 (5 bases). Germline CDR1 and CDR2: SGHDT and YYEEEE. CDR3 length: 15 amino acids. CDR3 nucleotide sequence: TGTGCCAGCAGCTTGTTCACAGCGGAGGGGTATGGCCACACCTTC. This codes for CASSLFTAEGYGHTF.

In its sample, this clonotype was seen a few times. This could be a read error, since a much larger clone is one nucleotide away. The CDR3 DNA reads TGCAGTGCTGGGGGAGCGGGGTCCTGGACGAATGAGCAGTTCTTC. Protein: CSAGGAGSWTNEQFF. The chain couples TRBV20-1 to TRBJ2-1, with 7 bases matching TRBD2. The CDR3 spans 15 residues. V trimming: 5 bases; J trimming: 7 bases; junction bases outside the gene matches: 14. Germline CDR1 DFQATT, CDR2 SNEGSKA (reference sequence).